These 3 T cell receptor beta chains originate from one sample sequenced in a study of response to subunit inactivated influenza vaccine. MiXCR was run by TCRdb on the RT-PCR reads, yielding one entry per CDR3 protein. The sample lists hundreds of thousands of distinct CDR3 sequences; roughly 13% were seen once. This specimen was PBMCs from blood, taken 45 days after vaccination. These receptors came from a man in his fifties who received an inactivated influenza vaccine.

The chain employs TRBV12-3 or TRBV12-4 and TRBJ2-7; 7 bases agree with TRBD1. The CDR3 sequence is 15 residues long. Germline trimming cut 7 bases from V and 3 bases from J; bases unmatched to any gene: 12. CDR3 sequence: CASKSRTGPLYEQYF. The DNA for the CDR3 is TGTGCCAGCAAATCCCGGACAGGACCGCTCTACGAGCAGTACTTC.

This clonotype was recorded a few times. The DNA of the CDR3 is TGCAGTGCTCAGGGACTAGCGGGAGAGAATGAGCAGTTCTTC. Its translation: CSAQGLAGENEQFF. The chain carries TRBV20-1 and TRBJ2-1, with TRBD2 matching over 14 bases. CDR1 is DFQATT and CDR2 is SNEGSKA in the germline V gene (reference sequence). The J segment lost 7 bases and the V segment lost 5 bases, leaving 4 bases of the junction unmatched. The CDR3 spans 14 residues.

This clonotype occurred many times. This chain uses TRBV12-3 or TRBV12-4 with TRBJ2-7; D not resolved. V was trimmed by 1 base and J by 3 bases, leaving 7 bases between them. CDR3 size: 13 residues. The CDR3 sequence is CASSLGAVYEQYF. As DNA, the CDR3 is TGTGCCAGCAGTTTAGGGGCGGTCTACGAGCAGTACTTC.